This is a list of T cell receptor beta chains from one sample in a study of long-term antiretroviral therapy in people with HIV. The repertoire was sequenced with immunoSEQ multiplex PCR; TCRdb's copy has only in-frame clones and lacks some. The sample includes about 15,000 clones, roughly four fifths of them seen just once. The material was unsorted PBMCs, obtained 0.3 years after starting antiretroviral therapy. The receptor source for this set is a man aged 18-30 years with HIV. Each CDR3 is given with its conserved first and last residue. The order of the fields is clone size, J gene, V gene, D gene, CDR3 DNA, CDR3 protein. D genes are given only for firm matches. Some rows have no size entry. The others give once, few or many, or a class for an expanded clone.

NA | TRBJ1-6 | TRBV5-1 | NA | TGCGCCAGCAGCTTGGGCGACGGGGTTTCTCCACCCCTCCACTTT | CASSLGDGVSPPLHF
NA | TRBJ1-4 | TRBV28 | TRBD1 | TGTGCCAGCAGCCTTGGGACAGGGGCTAATGAAAAACTGTTTTTT | CASSLGTGANEKLFF
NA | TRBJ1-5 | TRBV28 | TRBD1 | TGTGCCAGCAGTCCATCGTTATGGGACAGGGATAGCAATCAGCCCCAGCATTTT | CASSPSLWDRDSNQPQHF
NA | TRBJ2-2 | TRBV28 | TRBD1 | TGTGCCAGCACTACCGGGACAGACACCGGGGAGCTGTTTTTT | CASTTGTDTGELFF
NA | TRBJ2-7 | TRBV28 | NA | TGTGCCACCCTCAGGGGTGGCATCTACGAGCAGTACTTC | CATLRGGIYEQYF
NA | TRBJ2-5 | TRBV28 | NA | TGTGCCAGCAGTTTAGGACAGAACCAAGAGACCCAGTACTTC | CASSLGQNQETQYF
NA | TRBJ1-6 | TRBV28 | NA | TGTGCCAGCAGTTTAGACAGGAGCTCCTATAATTCACCCCTCCACTTT | CASSLDRSSYNSPLHF
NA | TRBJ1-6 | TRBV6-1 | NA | TGTGCCAGCAGTGAAGAGGGATGGGGTAGCTCCTATAATTCACCCCTCCACTTT | CASSEEGWGSSYNSPLHF
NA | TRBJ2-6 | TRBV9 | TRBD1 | TGTGCCAGCAGCTTAAGGACAGGGCCGACAGGAAGGTCTGGGGCCAACGTCCTGACTTTC | CASSLRTGPTGRSGANVLTF
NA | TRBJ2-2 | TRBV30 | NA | TGTGCCTGGAGGGGGGGCGCGGAAGCCGGGGAGCTGTTTTTT | CAWRGGAEAGELFF
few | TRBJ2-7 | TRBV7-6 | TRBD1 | TGTGCCAGCAGCCAAATTGGGACAGGGCTTTCCTACGAGCAGTACTTC | CASSQIGTGLSYEQYF
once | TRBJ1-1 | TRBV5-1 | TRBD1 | TGCGCCAGCAGCAAAACCGGGACAGGGAACACTGAAGCTTTCTTT | CASSKTGTGNTEAFF